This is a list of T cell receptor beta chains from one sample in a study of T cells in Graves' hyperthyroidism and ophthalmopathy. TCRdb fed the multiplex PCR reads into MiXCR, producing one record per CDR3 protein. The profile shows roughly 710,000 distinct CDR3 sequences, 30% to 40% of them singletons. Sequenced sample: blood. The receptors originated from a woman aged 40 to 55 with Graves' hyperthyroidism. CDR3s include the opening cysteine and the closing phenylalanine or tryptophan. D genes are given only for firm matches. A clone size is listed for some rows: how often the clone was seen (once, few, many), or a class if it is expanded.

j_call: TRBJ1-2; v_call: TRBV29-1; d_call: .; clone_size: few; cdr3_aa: CSVRDSANYGYTF; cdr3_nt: TGCAGCGTCCGGGACTCAGCTAACTATGGCTACACCTTC
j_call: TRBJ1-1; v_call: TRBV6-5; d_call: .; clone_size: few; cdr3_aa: CASRKSYGVSNTEAFF; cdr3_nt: TGTGCCAGCAGGAAGAGTTACGGGGTGTCGAACACTGAAGCTTTCTTT
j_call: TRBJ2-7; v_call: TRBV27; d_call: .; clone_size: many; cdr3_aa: CASSFGPRGEQYF; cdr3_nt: TGTGCCAGCAGTTTTGGGCCTAGGGGCGAGCAGTACTTC
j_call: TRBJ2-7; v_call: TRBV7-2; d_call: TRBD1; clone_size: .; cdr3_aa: CASSYRGQGGSYEQYF; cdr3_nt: TGTGCCAGCAGCTACCGGGGACAGGGAGGGTCCTACGAGCAGTACTTC
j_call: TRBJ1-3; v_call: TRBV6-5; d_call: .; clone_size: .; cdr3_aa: CASTLTGAGGNTIYF; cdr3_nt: TGTGCCAGCACATTGACGGGGGCTGGTGGAAACACCATATATTTT
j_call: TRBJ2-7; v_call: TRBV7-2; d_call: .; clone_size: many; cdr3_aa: CASRPNTYEQYF; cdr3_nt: TGTGCCAGCAGACCGAACACCTACGAGCAGTACTTC
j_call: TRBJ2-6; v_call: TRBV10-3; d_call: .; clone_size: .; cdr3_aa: CAISESRGAGANVLTF; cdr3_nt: TGTGCCATCAGTGAGTCGAGGGGGGCTGGGGCCAACGTCCTGACTTTC
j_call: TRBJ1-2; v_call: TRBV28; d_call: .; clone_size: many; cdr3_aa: CASSFFQGNGYTF; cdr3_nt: TGTGCCAGCAGCTTCTTCCAGGGTAACGGCTACACCTTC
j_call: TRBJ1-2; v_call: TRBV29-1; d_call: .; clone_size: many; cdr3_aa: CSVARGNGYTF; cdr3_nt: TGCAGCGTTGCGCGTGGTAACGGCTACACCTTC
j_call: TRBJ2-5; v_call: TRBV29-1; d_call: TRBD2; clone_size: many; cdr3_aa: CSVEREGLLETQYF; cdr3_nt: TGCAGCGTTGAACGGGAGGGCCTACTAGAGACCCAGTACTTC
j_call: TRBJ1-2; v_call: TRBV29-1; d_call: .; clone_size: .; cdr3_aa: CSVVIPPSHGGSYGYTF; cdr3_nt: TGCAGCGTTGTTATCCCACCGTCTCATGGGGGGAGTTATGGCTACACCTTC
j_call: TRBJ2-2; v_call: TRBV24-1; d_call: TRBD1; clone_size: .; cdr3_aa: CTTRTGRDSGELFF; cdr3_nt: TGTACCACCAGGACAGGGCGGGACTCCGGGGAGCTGTTTTTT
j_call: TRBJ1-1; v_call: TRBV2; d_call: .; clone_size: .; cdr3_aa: CASSFGPGQRNTEAFF; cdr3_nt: TGTGCCAGCAGTTTCGGACCGGGACAACGGAACACTGAAGCTTTCTTT
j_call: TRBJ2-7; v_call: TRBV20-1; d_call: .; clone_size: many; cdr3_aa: CSARDARLSYEQYF; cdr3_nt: TGCAGTGCTAGAGATGCCAGGCTGTCCTACGAGCAGTACTTC
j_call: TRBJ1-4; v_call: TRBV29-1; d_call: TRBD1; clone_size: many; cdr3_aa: CSAVRDREKLFF; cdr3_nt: TGCAGCGCCGTCCGGGACAGGGAAAAACTGTTTTTT
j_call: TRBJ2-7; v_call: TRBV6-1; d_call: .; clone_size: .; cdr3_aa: CASSVFGRTSYEQYF; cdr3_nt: TGTGCCAGCAGTGTATTTGGTCGGACATCCTACGAGCAGTACTTC
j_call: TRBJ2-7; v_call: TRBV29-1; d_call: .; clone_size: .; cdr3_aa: CSVPDSAYEQYF; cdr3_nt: TGCAGCGTTCCGGACAGTGCCTACGAGCAGTACTTC
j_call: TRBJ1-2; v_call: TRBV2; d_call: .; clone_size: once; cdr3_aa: CAIGASDGYTF; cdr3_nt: TGTGCCATAGGAGCTTCGGATGGCTACACCTTC
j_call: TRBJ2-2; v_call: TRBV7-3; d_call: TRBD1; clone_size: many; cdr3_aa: CASGVTGGTGELFF; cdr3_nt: TGTGCCAGCGGTGTTACAGGGGGGACCGGGGAGCTGTTTTTT
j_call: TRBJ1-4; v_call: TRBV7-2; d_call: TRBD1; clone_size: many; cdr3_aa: CASSLWTGGEKLFF; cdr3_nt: TGTGCCAGCAGCTTATGGACAGGGGGCGAAAAACTGTTTTTT
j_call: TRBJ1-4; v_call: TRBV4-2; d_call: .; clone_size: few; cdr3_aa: CASSQDFRQASNEKLFF; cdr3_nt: TGTGCCAGCAGCCAAGATTTTCGCCAGGCGTCTAATGAAAAACTGTTTTTT
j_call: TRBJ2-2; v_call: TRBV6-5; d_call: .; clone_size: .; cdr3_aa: CASSLMQFTGELFF; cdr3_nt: TGTGCCAGCAGTTTAATGCAATTCACCGGGGAGCTGTTTTTT
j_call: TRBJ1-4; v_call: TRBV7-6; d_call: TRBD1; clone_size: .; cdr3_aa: CASSFQGAAPTNEKLFF; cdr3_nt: TGTGCCAGCAGCTTTCAGGGGGCGGCACCAACTAATGAAAAACTGTTTTTT
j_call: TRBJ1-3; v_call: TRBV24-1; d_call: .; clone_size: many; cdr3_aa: CATSDLSGNTIYF; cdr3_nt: TGTGCCACCAGTGACCTCTCTGGAAACACCATATATTTT
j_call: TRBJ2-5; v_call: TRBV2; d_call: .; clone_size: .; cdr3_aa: CASSYGIWGSKETQYF; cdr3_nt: TGTGCCAGCAGTTACGGGATCTGGGGGTCGAAAGAGACCCAGTACTTC
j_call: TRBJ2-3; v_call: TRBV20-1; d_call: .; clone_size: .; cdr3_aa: CSAIGSKGSRNTDTQYF; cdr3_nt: TGCAGTGCAATAGGGAGTAAAGGTAGCCGGAACACAGATACGCAGTATTTT
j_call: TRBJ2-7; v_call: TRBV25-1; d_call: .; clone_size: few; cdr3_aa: CASSREPSNGQYF; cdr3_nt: TGTGCCAGCAGTCGGGAGCCGTCCAACGGGCAGTACTTC
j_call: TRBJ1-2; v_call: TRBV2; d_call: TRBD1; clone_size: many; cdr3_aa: CASTTTGDYGYTF; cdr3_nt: TGTGCCAGCACCACTACAGGGGACTATGGCTACACCTTC
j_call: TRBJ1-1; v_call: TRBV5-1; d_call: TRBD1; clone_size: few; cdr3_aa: CASSLDPGTGGTEAFF; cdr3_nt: TGCGCCAGCAGCTTGGATCCAGGGACAGGGGGGACTGAAGCTTTCTTT
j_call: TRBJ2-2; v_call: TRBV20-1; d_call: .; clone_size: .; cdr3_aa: CSARGPRGRGTGELFF; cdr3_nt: TGCAGTGCTAGAGGCCCTAGGGGGAGAGGTACCGGGGAGCTGTTTTTT
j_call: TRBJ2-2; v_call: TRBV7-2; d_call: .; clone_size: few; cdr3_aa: CASSWEGGGELFF; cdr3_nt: TGTGCCAGCAGCTGGGAAGGGGGGGGGGAGCTGTTTTTT
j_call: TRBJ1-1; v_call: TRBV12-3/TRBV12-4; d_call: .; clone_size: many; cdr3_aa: CASTSEGTEAFF; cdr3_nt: TGTGCCAGCACCAGCGAAGGGACTGAAGCTTTCTTT
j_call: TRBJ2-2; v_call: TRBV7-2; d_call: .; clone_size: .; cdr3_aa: CASSASIGTGELFF; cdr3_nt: TGTGCCAGCAGCGCATCGATTGGCACCGGGGAGCTGTTTTTT
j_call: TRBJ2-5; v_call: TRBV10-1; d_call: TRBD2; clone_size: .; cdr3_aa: CASSEAGEGETQYF; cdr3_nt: TGCGCCAGCAGTGAGGCGGGGGAAGGGGAGACCCAGTACTTC
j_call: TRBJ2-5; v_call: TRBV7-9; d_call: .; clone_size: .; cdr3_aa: CASSQGAGHGETQYF; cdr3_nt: TGCGCCAGCAGCCAAGGAGCGGGTCACGGGGAGACCCAGTACTTC
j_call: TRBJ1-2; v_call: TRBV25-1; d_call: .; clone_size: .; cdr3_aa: CACSAEGRAYGYTF; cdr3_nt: TGTGCCTGCAGTGCCGAGGGACGGGCCTATGGCTACACCTTC
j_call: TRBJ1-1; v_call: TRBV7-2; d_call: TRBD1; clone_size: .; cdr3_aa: CASSPPTGGFTEAFF; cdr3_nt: TGTGCCAGCAGCCCACCGACAGGGGGCTTTACTGAAGCTTTCTTT
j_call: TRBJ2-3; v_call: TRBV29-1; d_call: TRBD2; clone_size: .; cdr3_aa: CSVETAGVTDTQYF; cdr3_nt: TGCAGCGTTGAAACAGCGGGAGTCACAGATACGCAGTATTTT
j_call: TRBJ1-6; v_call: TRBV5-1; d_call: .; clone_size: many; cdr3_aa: CASRRGAENSPLHF; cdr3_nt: TGCGCCAGCAGACGGGGAGCGGAAAATTCACCCCTCCACTTT
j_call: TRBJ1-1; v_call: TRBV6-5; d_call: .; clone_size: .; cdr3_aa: CASSRARTGPNTEAFF; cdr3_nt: TGTGCCAGCAGCCGGGCGCGGACGGGACCTAACACTGAAGCTTTCTTT